This T cell receptor (beta chain) is drawn from a study of CD8 T cells in acute hepatitis C reinfection (dated by TCRdb to the early 2020s). Broadly, across the study: Both during acute infection and after viral clearance, the study profiled the TCRbeta repertoire of CD8+ T cells that were specific for the HCV NS3-1073 epitope. Paired acute and follow-up samples were contributed by four of the spontaneous resolvers. The research as a whole found: About a dozen public clonotypes were found regardless of outcome, and V04-02/J02-02 was used by one public clonotype. The NS3-1073 specific repertoires were highly diverse, and diversity did not differ significantly among acute resolver, follow-up resolver and acute chronic samples. All groups preferentially used the TRBV04 and TRBV06 gene families, and overrepresentation in the naive pool did not explain this preferential usage. Follow-up repertoires were not available for chronically infected subjects, because NS3-1073 specific cells were too rare to be sorted. Because bulk sequencing covered only the TCRbeta chain, the alphabeta pairing of the public clonotypes could not be determined. CDR3 sequences shared with other epitopes were rare, and differing sequencing approaches may have limited exact matching.

For this chain, trimming is 3 bases at the V end and 5 bases at the J end, and the number of junction bases without a gene match is 11. CDR1 and CDR2 were assigned from the germline V gene as SGHVT and SQSDAQ. From the cysteine through the phenylalanine, the CDR3 covers 17 amino acids. Just CDR3 DNA is preserved here, 51 bases in frame from base 1. The sample's time point label is to be understood as: naive CD8 control sorted from an acute-time-point sample. Enrolled in the Montreal Hepatitis C Cohort (HEPCO) in Canada, the donors were people who inject drugs, and these donors were followed every 3 months. Acute primary HCV infection was defined as a positive HCV RNA or antibody test that came after a negative test within the prior 24 weeks. CD3, CD8 and CD45RO antibodies were used for surface staining, and dead cells were excluded with an aqua fixable dye. The cohort also had about 6 subjects who developed chronic infection, defined as being HCV RNA positive at 24 weeks. Frozen stocks of peripheral blood mononuclear cells were first thawed, after which negative isolation of CD8+ T cells was carried out using the MACS CD8+ T cell Isolation Kit. A BD FACSAria II cell sorter was used to sort the cells.

The FACS-sorted cells had their genomic DNA extracted, and the commercial immunoSEQ service was used to sequence the TCRbeta chains. The original methods were these. Repertoire data were analyzed with ImmunoSEQ Analyzer software v3.0 and R v3.5.1. Sequences containing stop codons or out-of-frame rearrangements were removed, so only productive rearrangements were analyzed. The sequencing provider supplied the metrics for Simpson diversity, Shannon entropy, CDR3 length and nucleotide addition. Based on frequency, clonotypes were placed into dominant, sub-dominant, low or lowest abundance groups, and clonotypes under 0.1% were left out of most analyses. A CDR3 amino acid clonotype was called public if the clonotype appeared in at least two subjects at a cumulative frequency of at least 0.5%. TCRdb holds this immuneACCESS table with in-frame rearrangements only. Some clones are missing; in checked studies, unresolved V genes explain under half, and the rest has no known cause. V and J calls and clone size are given by that table; D and trimming were obtained from the DNA. For this sample there are 35,000 to 40,000 clones; just under 90% appear just once. 0.5% to 0.65% of the sample rests with the top ten.

About this clone itself: Its antigen is not yet known. The input lacks base qualities; no much larger clone sits a single base away.

The V and J genes are TRBV7-4 and TRBJ2-1; 9 central nucleotides agree with TRBD1. This receptor was taken from a man aged 25-45 years with chronic hepatitis C. The sequencing input was naive CD8+ T cells from PBMCs. The sample's cell subset or site label is to be understood as: sorted total naive CD45RO-negative CD8+ T cells. The bases are TGTGCCAGCAGCTTCTTGGACAGGGGAATATGGGACAATGAGCAGTTCTTC. The translation is CASSFLDRGIWDNEQFF.